Shown below are 31 T cell receptor beta chains from a single sample sequenced in a study of control samples from healthy donors and cancer patients. Sequencing was performed with immunoSEQ multiplex PCR; in TCRdb, only in-frame clones are kept and a portion is missing. Counted here are some 120,000 clones, roughly 86% occurring once; the ten biggest clones make up approximately 2.9%. Sequencing was performed on blood. These TCRs come from a man in his 60s in good health.

This rearrangement joins TRBV7-9 to TRBJ1-4; weak D call: TRBD1 (5 bases). Trimming removed 1 base from V and 0 bases from J, with 9 bases in between. From germline, CDR1 is SEHNR and CDR2 FQNEAQ (reference sequence). This CDR3 comprises 16 residues. CDR3 amino acids: CASSLDRTSTNEKLFF. CDR3 DNA: TGTGCCAGCAGCTTAGACAGGACCTCAACTAATGAAAAACTGTTTTTT.

The V call is TRBV7-7, the J call TRBJ2-3; unclear D gene. The CDR3 consists of 15 residues. Germline-derived CDR1 and CDR2 are SSHAT and FNYEAQ (reference sequence). V was clipped by 1 base and J by 3 bases, with 11 bases between them. CDR3 DNA sequence: TGTGCCAGCAGCTTAGGTGGGCTCAGTACAGATACGCAGTATTTT. Translating it yields CASSLGGLSTDTQYF.

This clone was seen just once. The rearrangement uses TRBV3-1 (or the pseudogene TRBV3-2) and TRBJ1-2; D remains ambiguous. Trimming removed 1 base at V and 0 bases at J, with 6 bases between. This CDR3 has 14 amino acids. The germline V gene has CDR1 LGHDT and CDR2 YNNKEL (reference sequence). CDR3 loop: CASSQVTANYGYTF. The CDR3 nucleotides are TGTGCCAGCAGCCAAGTCACAGCTAACTATGGCTACACCTTC.

This rearrangement joins TRBV9 to TRBJ1-1, with D uncertain. V lost 4 bases, J lost 7 bases, and 11 bases lay in between. The germline CDR1 and CDR2 sequences are SGDLS and YYNGEE. The CDR3 loop spans 12 amino acids. The CDR3 sequence: CASSSTTNEAFF. In DNA, the CDR3 is TGTGCCAGCAGCTCAACTACCAATGAAGCTTTCTTT.

V usage is TRBV27 and J usage is TRBJ2-2, with 12 bases lining up with TRBD2. V shed 3 bases and J 5 bases; nucleotides not matched to a gene: 7. The CDR3 totals 17 residues. In germline, CDR1 is MNHEY, CDR2 SMNVEV (reference sequence). The CDR3 protein is CASSLLAGGPRTGELFF. CDR3 bases: TGTGCCAGCAGTTTGCTAGCGGGGGGGCCGCGGACCGGGGAGCTGTTTTTT.

The chain recombines TRBV5-1 with TRBJ2-3; 7 bases map to TRBD1. With 5 bases clipped from V and 2 bases from J, the junction kept 2 bases outside the gene matches. Germline-derived CDR1 and CDR2 are SGHRS and YFSETQ. This CDR3 is 13 amino acids long. This CDR3 is CASRTGNTDTQYF. The CDR3 DNA reads as TGCGCCAGCAGGACAGGGAACACAGATACGCAGTATTTT.

The chain combines TRBV2 with TRBJ2-7; no firm D call. The V end was cut by 4 bases, the J end by 0 bases, with 10 bases between. The CDR3 contains 14 residues. From germline, CDR1 is SNHLY and CDR2 FYNNEI. The CDR3: CASSVSSVSYEQYF. CDR3 in DNA: TGTGCCAGCAGTGTTAGCAGCGTCTCCTACGAGCAGTACTTC.

The chain recombines TRBV5-1 with TRBJ2-3; the match to TRBD2 covers 8 bases. Germline-derived CDR1 and CDR2 are SGHRS and YFSETQ. CDR3 length: 14 residues. The V segment lost 2 bases and the J segment 2 bases; nucleotides outside the gene matches: 1. Here the CDR3 DNA reads TGCGCCAGCAGCTTTAGCGGGGACACAGATACGCAGTATTTT. Translation: CASSFSGDTDTQYF.

This clone has just a few counts. The J gene is TRBJ1-2, the V gene TRBV28; D unresolved. V lost 7 bases to trimming and J lost 2 bases, with 14 bases between them. The CDR3 runs to 14 residues. Germline CDR1 is MDHEN and CDR2 is SYDVKM. This CDR3 is CASTKLGWNYGYTF. The CDR3, as DNA: TGTGCCAGCACTAAACTGGGTTGGAACTATGGCTACACCTTC.

The rearrangement links TRBV18 to TRBJ2-7; tentatively, D is TRBD2 (6 bases). CDR1 KGHSH and CDR2 LQKENI come from the germline V gene. The V end was cut by 3 bases, the J end by 3 bases, with 9 bases between. This CDR3 contains 13 residues. CDR3 DNA: TGTGCCAGCTCACCGGGGACTTTCTACGAGCAGTACTTC. It encodes CASSPGTFYEQYF.

The rearrangement links TRBV14 to TRBJ1-6; D not certain. The CDR3 runs 15 residues. The V gene lost 0 bases and the J gene lost 7 bases, with 10 bases spanning the gap. Per germline, CDR1 SGHDN and CDR2 FVKESK. The CDR3 spells CASSQDDGLNSPLHF. The CDR3 DNA sequence: TGTGCCAGCAGCCAAGACGACGGTCTAAATTCACCCCTCCACTTT.

DNA of the CDR3: TGTGCCAGCAGCTTGGGAGGTGTGGAGGGGAGGGAGCAGTTCTTC. It codes for CASSLGGVEGREQFF. This chain connects TRBV5-5 to TRBJ2-1; D possibly corresponds to TRBD2 (6 bases). The germline CDR1 and CDR2 sequences are SGHKS and YYEKEE (reference sequence). The CDR3 sequence is 15 residues long. The V end lost 0 bases, the J end lost 10 bases, and 17 bases lay between the germline ends.

CDR3 DNA sequence: TGTGCCAGCGGTGTCTCCGTCGCGGCCAACGTCCTGACTTTC. This codes for CASGVSVAANVLTF. The J gene is TRBJ2-6, the V gene TRBV3-1 (or the pseudogene TRBV3-2); D gene unclear. The CDR3 is made up of 14 amino acids. Trimming took off 8 bases at V and 6 bases at J, with 14 bases between the two ends. The germline V gene encodes CDR1 LGHDT and CDR2 YNNKEL (reference sequence).

The rearrangement uses TRBV14 and TRBJ1-1, with 10 bases matching TRBD1. Trimming cost V 3 bases and J 4 bases; bases outside gene matches: 11. Per the germline V gene, CDR1 is SGHDN and CDR2 is FVKESK. The CDR3 sequence is 17 residues long. CDR3 bases: TGTGCCAGCAGCCATCCCCCCTTGACAGGGGGCCCCACTGAAGCTTTCTTT. Its protein is CASSHPPLTGGPTEAFF. The full variable domain, completed using reference TRBV14 and TRBJ1-1, is EAGVTQFPSHSVIEKGQTVTLRCDPISGHDNLYWYRRVMGKEIKFLLHFVKESKQDESGMPNNRFLAERTGGTYSTLKVQPAELEDSGVYFCASSHPPLTGGPTEAFFGQGTRLTVV.

The CDR3 DNA reads as TGTGCCAGCTCAGTCCGGGACATGTCCACTGAAGCTTTCTTT. Protein sequence: CASSVRDMSTEAFF. The chain uses TRBV18 and TRBJ1-1; tentatively, D is TRBD1 (6 bases). The CDR3 runs to 14 residues. The V end lost 5 bases, the J end lost 4 bases, and 14 bases lay between the germline ends. Looked up from germline, CDR1 is KGHSH and CDR2 is LQKENI. The full variable domain, rest sourced from reference TRBV18 and TRBJ1-1, is NAGVMQNPRHLVRRRGQEARLRCSPMKGHSHVYWYRQLPEEGLKFMVYLQKENIIDESGMPKERFSAEFPKEGPSILRIQQVVRGDSAAYFCASSVRDMSTEAFFGQGTRLTVV.

The chain recombines TRBV7-3 with TRBJ2-1; D call uncertain. Germline CDR1 reads SGHTA; CDR2 reads FQGTGA. CDR3 length equals 15 residues. V was clipped by 0 bases and J by 2 bases, with 8 bases between them. The CDR3 is CASSLTSAPYNEQFF. CDR3 sequence (DNA): TGTGCCAGCAGCTTAACTTCAGCTCCCTACAATGAGCAGTTCTTC.

The chain recombines TRBV18 with TRBJ2-4, with 11 nucleotides matching TRBD1. The CDR3 spans 17 residues. Germline loops: CDR1 KGHSH, CDR2 LQKENI. After removal of 0 bases from V and 3 bases from J, the junction contained 4 bases not matched to a gene. This CDR3 reads CASSPPGQGDGKNIQYF. CDR3 coding DNA: TGTGCCAGCTCACCACCGGGACAGGGGGACGGCAAAAACATTCAGTACTTC.

The chain links TRBV9 to TRBJ1-2; 7 bases are shared with TRBD1. Per the germline V gene, CDR1 is SGDLS and CDR2 is YYNGEE. CDR3 length: 18 residues. V lost 4 bases and J lost 0; bases outside the gene matches: 15. For the CDR3, the DNA is TGTGCCAGCAGCCCCCCTTGGAACAGGGGTCGTACTAACTATGGCTACACCTTC. Amino acid sequence: CASSPPWNRGRTNYGYTF.

The V and J genes are TRBV10-1 and TRBJ2-2, with D possibly matching TRBD1 (5 bases). This CDR3 is built from 13 residues. V lost 4 bases and J lost 4, with 7 bases in between. Germline CDR1 reads WNHNN; CDR2 reads SYGVQD (reference sequence). CDR3 DNA: TGCGCCAGCAGTGCTGACAGCACCGGGGAGCTGTTTTTT. Translated, it gives CASSADSTGELFF.

This clone was seen a single time. The CDR3 sequence is CASSLAPAYGYTF. The CDR3 DNA reads as TGTGCCAGCAGTTTAGCCCCCGCCTATGGCTACACCTTC. This sequence joins TRBV12-3 or TRBV12-4 and TRBJ1-2; D gene uncertain. V was clipped by 0 bases and J by 4 bases, with 6 bases between them. The CDR3 covers 13 residues.

The rearrangement uses TRBV12-3 or TRBV12-4 and TRBJ1-2, with D unclear. This CDR3 has 12 residues. The germline V and J ends were trimmed by 3 bases and 7 bases, with 9 bases remaining between them. The CDR3 coding sequence is TGTGCCAGCAGTTTCAGTACGGGTGGCTACACCTTC. Its translation is CASSFSTGGYTF.

This chain joins TRBV27 and TRBJ2-3; possible D gene TRBD1, 7 bases. Trimming left V 5 bases short and J 0 bases short, with 12 bases between. The germline CDR1 and CDR2 sequences are MNHEY and SMNVEV (reference sequence). This CDR3 is built from 15 residues. CDR3 DNA: TGTGCCAGCAGTCGCGGGACAGCGAGCACAGATACGCAGTATTTT. Encoded protein: CASSRGTASTDTQYF.

The rearrangement links TRBV7-3 to TRBJ2-2; TRBD1 matches at 7 bases. Germline CDR1 is SGHTA and CDR2 is FQGTGA. The CDR3 covers 16 residues. Unmatched junction bases numbered 4, after V lost 2 bases and J lost 1 base. The CDR3 region is CASSLGGQLNTGELFF. CDR3 coding DNA: TGTGCCAGCAGCTTAGGGGGACAGCTGAACACCGGGGAGCTGTTTTTT.

This rearrangement joins TRBV7-3 to TRBJ2-5; possible D gene TRBD1, 5 bases. This CDR3 has 14 residues. Germline CDR1 and CDR2: SGHTA and FQGTGA. The V gene lost 5 bases and the J gene lost 5 bases, with 15 bases spanning the gap. In DNA, the CDR3 is TGTGCCAGCAGCCACTCTCAGGGAAGCGAGACCCAGTACTTC. This encodes CASSHSQGSETQYF.

This clone was observed a handful of times. This chain uses TRBV3-1 (or the pseudogene TRBV3-2) with TRBJ1-6; D remains unclear. Germline loops: CDR1 LGHDT, CDR2 YNNKEL (reference sequence). Trimming stripped 5 bases from V and 6 bases from J, with 8 bases between. The CDR3 consists of 13 residues. The CDR3 DNA sequence: TGTGCCAGCAGCGGTAGCCTTAATTCACCCCTCCACTTT. Encoded protein: CASSGSLNSPLHF.

The chain recombines TRBV6-1 with TRBJ1-4; D perhaps matches TRBD1 (5 bases). CDR1 is MNHNS, CDR2 SASEGT, per germline. This CDR3 is built from 15 residues. Trimming left V 2 bases short and J 4 bases short, with 11 bases between. The CDR3: CASSELGLLNEKLFF. The CDR3 nucleotides are TGTGCCAGCAGTGAATTGGGACTCCTTAATGAAAAACTGTTTTTT.

V usage is TRBV5-1 and J usage is TRBJ2-7; D is possibly TRBD2 (6 bases). Germline lookup yields CDR1 SGHRS and CDR2 YFSETQ. V lost 5 bases and J 0 bases, leaving 15 bases between the germline ends. The CDR3 runs 15 residues. This CDR3 reads CASSFGGTLSYEQYF. DNA of the CDR3: TGCGCCAGCAGTTTTGGAGGGACTCTCTCCTACGAGCAGTACTTC.

This chain uses TRBV9 with TRBJ2-7; D unresolved. The CDR3 has 14 amino acids. V was cut by 3 bases and J by 3 bases, with 13 bases left in between. In germline, CDR1 is SGDLS, CDR2 YYNGEE. CDR3 protein: CASSEPTAVYEQYF. For the CDR3, the DNA is TGTGCCAGCAGCGAGCCAACAGCCGTCTACGAGCAGTACTTC.

The CDR3 bases are TGTGCCAGCAGTTGGGGACAGGGCACAGATACGCAGTATTTT. This sequence encodes CASSWGQGTDTQYF. This chain joins TRBV6-5 and TRBJ2-3; 8 nucleotides align to TRBD1. The germline CDR1 and CDR2 sequences are MNHEY and SVGAGI. V lost 4 bases and J lost 1; bases outside the gene matches: 1. This CDR3 region has 14 residues.

The rearrangement uses TRBV3-1 (or the pseudogene TRBV3-2) and TRBJ2-3; D remains ambiguous. Per the germline V gene, CDR1 is LGHDT and CDR2 is YNNKEL (reference sequence). The CDR3 covers 13 residues. The V end lost 0 bases, the J end lost 6 bases, and 7 bases lay between the germline ends. For the CDR3, the DNA is TGTGCCAGCAGCCAAGATGCACGGGATACGCAGTATTTT. It yields the protein CASSQDARDTQYF.

The chain links TRBV29-1 to TRBJ2-1, with 10 bases fitting TRBD1. Germline V lookup: CDR1 SQVTM, CDR2 ANQGSEA. CDR3 size: 14 residues. V shed 4 bases, J shed 6 bases, and the junction held 6 bases outside the gene matches. The CDR3 coding sequence is TGCAGCGTTGGGACTTGGACAGGGGGCAATGAGCAGTTCTTC. It is translated as CSVGTWTGGNEQFF.